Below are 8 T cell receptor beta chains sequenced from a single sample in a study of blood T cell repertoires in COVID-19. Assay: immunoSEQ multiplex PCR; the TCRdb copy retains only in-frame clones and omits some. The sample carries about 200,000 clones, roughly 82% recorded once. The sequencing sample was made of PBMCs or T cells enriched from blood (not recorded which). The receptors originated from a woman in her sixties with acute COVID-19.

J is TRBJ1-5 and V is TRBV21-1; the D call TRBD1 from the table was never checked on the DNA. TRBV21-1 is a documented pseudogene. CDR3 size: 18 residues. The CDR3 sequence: CASSNRDRVLVSNQPQHF. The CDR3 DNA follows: TGTGCCAGCAGCAACCGGGACAGGGTTTTGGTAAGCAATCAGCCCCAGCATTTT.

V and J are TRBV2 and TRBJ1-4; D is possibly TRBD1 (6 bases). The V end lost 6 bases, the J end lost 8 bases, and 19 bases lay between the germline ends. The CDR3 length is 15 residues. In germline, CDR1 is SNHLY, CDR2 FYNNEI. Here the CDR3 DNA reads TGTGCCAGCAGCGAATGGACGTCGAGGGGGGAAAAACTGTTTTTT. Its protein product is CASSEWTSRGEKLFF.

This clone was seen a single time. CDR3 residues: CASRSGTGVQETQYF. DNA of the CDR3: TGCGCCAGCAGGTCCGGGACAGGGGTACAAGAGACCCAGTACTTC. V and J are TRBV10-2 and TRBJ2-5; 10 nucleotides align to TRBD1. This CDR3 has 15 amino acids. The germline gives CDR1 WSHSY, CDR2 SAAADI. V shed 6 bases and J 2 bases; nucleotides not matched to a gene: 6.

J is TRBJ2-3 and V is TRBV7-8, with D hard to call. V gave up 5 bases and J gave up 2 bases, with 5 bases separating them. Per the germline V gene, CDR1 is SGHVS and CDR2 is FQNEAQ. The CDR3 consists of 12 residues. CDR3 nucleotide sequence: TGTGCCAGCAGCCCGTACACAGATACGCAGTATTTT. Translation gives CASSPYTDTQYF.

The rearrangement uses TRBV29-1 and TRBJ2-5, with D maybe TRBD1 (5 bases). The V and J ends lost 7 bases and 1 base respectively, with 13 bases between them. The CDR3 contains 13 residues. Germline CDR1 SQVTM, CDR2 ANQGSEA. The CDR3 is CSARVGAQETQYF. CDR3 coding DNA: TGCAGCGCCCGTGTTGGGGCCCAAGAGACCCAGTACTTC.

CDR3 DNA sequence: TGCGCCAGCAGCCAAGATCTGGGCAGATGGTCACCCCTCCACTTT. The encoded protein is CASSQDLGRWSPLHF. The chain couples TRBV4-3 to TRBJ1-6; D remains ambiguous. Trimming took 0 bases from V and 10 from J, leaving 13 bases between them. The CDR3 extends over 15 amino acids. Germline V gene lookup returns CDR1 LGHNA and CDR2 YSLEER.

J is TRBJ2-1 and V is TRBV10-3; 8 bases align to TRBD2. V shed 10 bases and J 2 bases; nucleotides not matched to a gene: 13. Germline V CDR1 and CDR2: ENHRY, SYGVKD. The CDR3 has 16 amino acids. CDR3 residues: CATFPSGPPPYNEQFF. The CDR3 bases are TGTGCCACCTTCCCTAGCGGGCCCCCTCCCTACAATGAGCAGTTCTTC.

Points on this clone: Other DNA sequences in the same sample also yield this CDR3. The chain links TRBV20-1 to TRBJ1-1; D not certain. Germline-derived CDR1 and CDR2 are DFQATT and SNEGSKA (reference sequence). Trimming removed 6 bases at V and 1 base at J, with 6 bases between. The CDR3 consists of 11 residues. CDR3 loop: CSAPGNTEAFF. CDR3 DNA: TGCAGTGCCCCGGGGAACACTGAAGCTTTCTTT.